Following are 5 T cell receptor beta chains from one sample sequenced in a study of blood T cell repertoires in COVID-19. Sequenced by immunoSEQ multiplex PCR; TCRdb stores in-frame clones only, minus some. The table records about 300,000 clones, approximately 90% of them present only once. What was sequenced was PBMCs or T cells enriched from blood (not recorded which). The receptors come from a man aged 25 to 40 who had recovered from COVID-19.

The chain has TRBV11-2 and TRBJ1-1; D is unclear. V dropped 5 bases and J dropped 6 bases, with 13 bases sitting between them. CDR1 is SGHAT, CDR2 FQNNGV, per germline. There are 13 residues in the CDR3. In DNA form, the CDR3 reads TGTGCCAGCAGCCCCGTGACTCTCCCTGAAGCTTTCTTT. Its translation: CASSPVTLPEAFF.

V is TRBV5-1 and J is TRBJ2-7; 10 bases are a match to TRBD2. Germline V lookup: CDR1 SGHRS, CDR2 YFSETQ. The J segment lost 2 bases and the V segment lost 5 bases, leaving 7 bases of the junction unmatched. CDR3 length: 15 residues. CDR3 loop: CASSPERGGPYEQYF. The CDR3 DNA reads TGCGCCAGCAGTCCGGAGCGGGGGGGCCCCTACGAGCAGTACTTC. The full variable domain, with the rest looked up from reference TRBV5-1 and TRBJ2-7, is KAGVTQTPRYLIKTRGQQVTLSCSPISGHRSVSWYQQTPGQGLQFLFEYFSETQRNKGNFPGRFSGRQFSNSRSEMNVSTLELGDSALYLCASSPERGGPYEQYFGPGTRLTVT.

This clone has a handful of counts. This chain links TRBV2 with TRBJ2-5; D is possibly TRBD2 (5 bases). Trimming removed 4 bases at V and 1 base at J, with 10 bases between. Germline V gene data show CDR1 as SNHLY and CDR2 as FYNNEI. This CDR3 contains 14 residues. The DNA of the CDR3 is TGTGCCAGCAGTGGAGGGCAGACCCAAGAGACCCAGTACTTC. Protein: CASSGGQTQETQYF.

This clone was picked up one time. The rearrangement links TRBV3-1 (or the pseudogene TRBV3-2) to TRBJ2-3, with D perhaps TRBD2 (5 bases). V dropped 6 bases and J dropped 2 bases, with 15 bases sitting between them. Germline V gives CDR1 LGHDT, CDR2 YNNKEL (reference sequence). This CDR3 comprises 15 residues. The DNA of the CDR3 is TGTGCCAGCAGTCCGGACTCCTGGAACACAGATACGCAGTATTTT. This codes for CASSPDSWNTDTQYF.

The V and J genes are TRBV4-1 and TRBJ2-3, with 10 positions matching TRBD2. The germline CDR1 and CDR2 sequences are MGHRA and YSYEKL. The V gene end was trimmed by 2 bases and the J gene end by 4 bases; junction bases not matched to a gene: 12. This CDR3 is 18 amino acids long. CDR3 amino acids: CASSQSGGTSVFADTQYF. The CDR3 region has the DNA TGCGCCAGCAGCCAAAGTGGGGGGACTAGCGTCTTTGCAGATACGCAGTATTTT.